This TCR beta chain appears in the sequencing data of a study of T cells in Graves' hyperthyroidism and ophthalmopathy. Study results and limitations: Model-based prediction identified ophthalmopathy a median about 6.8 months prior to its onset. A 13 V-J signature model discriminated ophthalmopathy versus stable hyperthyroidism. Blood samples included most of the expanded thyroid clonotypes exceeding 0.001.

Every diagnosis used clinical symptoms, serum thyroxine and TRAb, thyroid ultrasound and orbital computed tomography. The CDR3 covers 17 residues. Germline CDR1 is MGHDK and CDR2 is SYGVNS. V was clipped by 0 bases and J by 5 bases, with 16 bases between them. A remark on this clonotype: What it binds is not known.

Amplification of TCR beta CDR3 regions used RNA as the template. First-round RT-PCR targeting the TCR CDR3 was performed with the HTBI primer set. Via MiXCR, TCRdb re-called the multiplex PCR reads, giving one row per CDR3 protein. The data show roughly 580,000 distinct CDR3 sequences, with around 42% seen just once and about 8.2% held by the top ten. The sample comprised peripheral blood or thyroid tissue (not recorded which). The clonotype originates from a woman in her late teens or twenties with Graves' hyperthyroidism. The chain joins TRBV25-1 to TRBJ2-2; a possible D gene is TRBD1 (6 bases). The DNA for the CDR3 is TGTGCCAGCAGTGAATATAAGGACAGCATTTCGACCGGGGAGCTGTTTTTT. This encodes CASSEYKDSISTGELFF.